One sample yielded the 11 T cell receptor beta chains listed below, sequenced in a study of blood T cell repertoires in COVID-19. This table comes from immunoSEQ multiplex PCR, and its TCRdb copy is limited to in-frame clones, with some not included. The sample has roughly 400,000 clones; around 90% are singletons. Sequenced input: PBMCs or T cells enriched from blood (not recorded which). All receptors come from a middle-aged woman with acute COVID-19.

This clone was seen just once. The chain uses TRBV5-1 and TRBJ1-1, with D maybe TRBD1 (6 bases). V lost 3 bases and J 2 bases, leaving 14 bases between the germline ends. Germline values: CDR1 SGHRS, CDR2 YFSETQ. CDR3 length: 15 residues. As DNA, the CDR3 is TGCGCCAGCAGCTCCTTCAGACAGGATAACACTGAAGCTTTCTTT. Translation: CASSSFRQDNTEAFF.

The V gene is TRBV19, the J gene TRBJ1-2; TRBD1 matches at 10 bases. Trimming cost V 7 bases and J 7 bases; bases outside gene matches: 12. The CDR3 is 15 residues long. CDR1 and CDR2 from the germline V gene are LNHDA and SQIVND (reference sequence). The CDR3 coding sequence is TGTGCCAGTAATGCCGGGACAGGGGCAGACGGTGGCTACACCTTC. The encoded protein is CASNAGTGADGGYTF.

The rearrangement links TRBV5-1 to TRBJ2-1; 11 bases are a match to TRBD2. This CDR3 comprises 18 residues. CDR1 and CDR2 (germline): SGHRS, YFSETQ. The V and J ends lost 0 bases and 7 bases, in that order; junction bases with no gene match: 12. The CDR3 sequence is CASSLAGTSGERVNEQFF. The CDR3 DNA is TGCGCCAGCAGCTTGGCCGGGACTAGCGGTGAGAGGGTGAATGAGCAGTTCTTC.

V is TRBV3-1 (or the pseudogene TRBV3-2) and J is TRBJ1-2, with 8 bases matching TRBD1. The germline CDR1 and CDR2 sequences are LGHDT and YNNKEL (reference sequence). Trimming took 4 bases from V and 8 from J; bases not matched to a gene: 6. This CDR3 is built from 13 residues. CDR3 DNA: TGTGCCAGCAGCCCCGACAGGGGAGAAGGCTACACCTTC. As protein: CASSPDRGEGYTF.

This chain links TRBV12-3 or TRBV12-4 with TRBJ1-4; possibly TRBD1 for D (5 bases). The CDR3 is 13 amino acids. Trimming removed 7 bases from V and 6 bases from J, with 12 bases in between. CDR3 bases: TGTGCCAGCACCGGGGGAGGGTATGAAAAACTGTTTTTT. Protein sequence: CASTGGGYEKLFF.

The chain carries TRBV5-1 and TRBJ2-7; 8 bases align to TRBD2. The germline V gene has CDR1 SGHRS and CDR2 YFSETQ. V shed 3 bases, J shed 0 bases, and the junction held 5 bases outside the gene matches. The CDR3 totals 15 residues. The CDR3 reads CASSSFTSGSYEQYF. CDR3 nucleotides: TGCGCCAGCAGCTCATTCACTAGCGGCTCCTACGAGCAGTACTTC.

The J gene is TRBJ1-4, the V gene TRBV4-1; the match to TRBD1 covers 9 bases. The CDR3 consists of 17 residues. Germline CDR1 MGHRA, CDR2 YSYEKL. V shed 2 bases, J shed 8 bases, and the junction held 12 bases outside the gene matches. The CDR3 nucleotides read TGCGCCAGCAGCCAACTTGTACCGGGACAGGGTATCGAAAAACTGTTTTTT. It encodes CASSQLVPGQGIEKLFF.

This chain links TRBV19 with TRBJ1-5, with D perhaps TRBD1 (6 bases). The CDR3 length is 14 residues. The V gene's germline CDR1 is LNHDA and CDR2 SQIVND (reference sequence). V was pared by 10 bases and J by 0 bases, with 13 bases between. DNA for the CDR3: TGTGCCACTGGACAGACCCTTAGCAATCAGCCCCAGCATTTT. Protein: CATGQTLSNQPQHF.

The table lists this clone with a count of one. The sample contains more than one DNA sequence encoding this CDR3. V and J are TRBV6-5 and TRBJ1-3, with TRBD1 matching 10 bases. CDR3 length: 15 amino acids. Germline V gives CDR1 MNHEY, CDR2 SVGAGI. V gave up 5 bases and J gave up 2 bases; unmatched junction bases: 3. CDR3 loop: CASSRGQGAGNTIYF. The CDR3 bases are TGTGCCAGCAGTCGAGGACAGGGGGCTGGAAACACCATATATTTT.

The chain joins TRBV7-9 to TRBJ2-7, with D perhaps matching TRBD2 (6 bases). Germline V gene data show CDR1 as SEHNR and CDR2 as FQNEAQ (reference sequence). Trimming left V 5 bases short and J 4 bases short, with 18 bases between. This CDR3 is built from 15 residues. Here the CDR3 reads CASSHGGDLKYEQYF. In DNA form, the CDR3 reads TGTGCCAGCAGCCACGGGGGAGACCTAAAGTACGAGCAGTACTTC.

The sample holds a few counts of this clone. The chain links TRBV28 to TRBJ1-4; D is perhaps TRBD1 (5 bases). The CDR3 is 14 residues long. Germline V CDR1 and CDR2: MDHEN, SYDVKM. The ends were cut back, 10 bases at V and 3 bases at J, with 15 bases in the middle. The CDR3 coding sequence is TGTGCCACCCGGACGGGGGTTTCTAATGAAAAACTGTTTTTT. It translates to CATRTGVSNEKLFF.